Below are 29 T cell receptor beta chains sequenced from a single sample in a study of blood T cell repertoires in COVID-19. Generated by immunoSEQ multiplex PCR, the TCRdb table keeps only in-frame clones and is missing some. The table includes around 210,000 clones, over 75% detected once. Material: peripheral blood. These receptors were collected from a man over 45 with COVID-19, enrolled during active disease.

The chain recombines TRBV4-1 with TRBJ2-5; maybe TRBD2 (5 bases). Trimming pared 4 bases from V and 4 bases from J, leaving 10 bases between. The length of the CDR3 is 13 residues. CDR1 and CDR2 (germline): MGHRA, YSYEKL. Written as DNA, the CDR3 is TGCGCCAGCAGCCGCCTTGGAGGAGAGACCCAGTACTTC. Protein sequence: CASSRLGGETQYF.

The V call is TRBV24-1, the J call TRBJ2-1, with 8 positions matching TRBD2. The CDR3 has 16 residues. Unmatched junction bases numbered 4, after V lost 4 bases and J lost 0 bases. Looked up from germline, CDR1 is KGHDR and CDR2 is SFDVKD. CDR3 region: CATSDPAGASYNEQFF. CDR3 nucleotides: TGTGCCACCAGTGACCCAGCGGGGGCCTCCTACAATGAGCAGTTCTTC.

V is TRBV15 and J is TRBJ2-1; 12 positions match TRBD2. Per germline, CDR1 LNHNV and CDR2 YYDKDF (reference sequence). The CDR3 extends over 21 amino acids. The trim removed 0 bases at V and 2 bases at J, leaving 14 bases unmatched. This CDR3 reads CATSRDPLAGGPAFTYNEQFF. The CDR3, as DNA: TGTGCCACCAGCAGAGACCCGCTAGCGGGGGGGCCCGCCTTTACCTACAATGAGCAGTTCTTC.

The chain uses TRBV5-6 and TRBJ2-5; D is perhaps TRBD2 (6 bases). CDR1 and CDR2 (germline): SGHDT, YYEEEE. This CDR3 spans 15 amino acids. Deletions cut 0 bases from V and 1 base from J, with 10 bases between. CDR3 region: CASSLVGDFQETQYF. CDR3 in DNA: TGTGCCAGCAGCTTGGTGGGGGACTTCCAAGAGACCCAGTACTTC.

The rearrangement links TRBV29-1 to TRBJ1-1; possible D gene TRBD1, 6 bases. V lost 2 bases and J 8 bases, leaving 9 bases between the germline ends. Germline V lookup: CDR1 SQVTM, CDR2 ANQGSEA. This CDR3 spans 11 amino acids. In DNA, the CDR3 is TGCAGCGTTGAACGACAGGTAGAAGCTTTCTTT. Protein sequence: CSVERQVEAFF.

The chain couples TRBV5-1 to TRBJ2-7, with TRBD1 matching over 7 bases. The J segment lost 2 bases and the V segment lost 3 bases, leaving 5 bases of the junction unmatched. The germline V gene has CDR1 SGHRS and CDR2 YFSETQ. This CDR3 is 14 amino acids long. CDR3 protein: CASSSRQGAYEQYF. The CDR3 coding sequence is TGCGCCAGCAGCTCTCGACAGGGTGCCTACGAGCAGTACTTC.

CDR3 coding DNA: TGCGCCAGCAGCCCCCTCGGGATGGGCACTGAAGCTTTCTTT. As protein: CASSPLGMGTEAFF. This chain joins TRBV5-1 and TRBJ1-1; D is ambiguous. This CDR3 region has 14 residues. Trimming pared 4 bases from V and 4 bases from J, leaving 14 bases between. From germline, CDR1 is SGHRS and CDR2 YFSETQ.

This rearrangement joins TRBV6-4 to TRBJ1-2, with D hard to call. The length of the CDR3 is 12 residues. Germline CDR1 reads MRHNA; CDR2 reads SNTAGT. V was trimmed by 2 bases and J by 8 bases, leaving 9 bases between them. CDR3 coding DNA: TGTGCCAGCAGTGACGAGGGCTGGGGCTACACCTTC. This encodes CASSDEGWGYTF.

The genes are TRBV7-3 and TRBJ1-1; D perhaps matches TRBD1 (6 bases). The germline gives CDR1 SGHTA, CDR2 FQGTGA. The CDR3 loop spans 13 amino acids. Trimming left V 4 bases short and J 1 base short, with 7 bases between. DNA of the CDR3: TGTGCCAGCAGCTCGGACAGGAACACTGAAGCTTTCTTT. Its translation: CASSSDRNTEAFF.

The chain is built from TRBV5-4 and TRBJ2-3; TRBD2 agrees at 8 bases. This CDR3 spans 16 amino acids. J gave up 0 bases and V 2 bases, and 5 bases lay outside the gene matches. The germline CDR1 and CDR2 sequences are SGHNT and YYREEE (reference sequence). The CDR3 DNA sequence: TGTGCCAGCAGCTTACGGCGGGGGGCTAGCACAGATACGCAGTATTTT. Protein: CASSLRRGASTDTQYF.

The chain couples TRBV18 to TRBJ1-4; D gene ambiguous. The CDR3 totals 11 residues. V was clipped by 3 bases and J by 14 bases, with 10 bases between them. Germline-derived CDR1 and CDR2 are KGHSH and LQKENI. Here the CDR3 reads CASSPREELFF. The CDR3, as DNA: TGTGCCAGCTCACCGCGAGAAGAGCTGTTTTTT.

Only one count was recorded for this clone. The CDR3, as DNA: TGCGCCAGCAGCCAGGAGGTGGGGATTGGCACTGAAGCTTTCTTT. As protein: CASSQEVGIGTEAFF. This chain connects TRBV5-1 to TRBJ1-1; no firm D call. Germline loops: CDR1 SGHRS, CDR2 YFSETQ. This CDR3 is built from 15 residues. The V gene lost 4 bases and the J gene lost 4 bases, with 17 bases spanning the gap.

The chain carries TRBV30 and TRBJ2-6; weak D call: TRBD2 (6 bases). The CDR3 has 15 amino acids. Germline values: CDR1 GTSNPN, CDR2 SVGIG (reference sequence). Trimming took 3 bases from V and 5 from J, leaving 14 bases between them. The CDR3 protein is CAWSAGGGWANVLTF. The CDR3 DNA is TGTGCCTGGAGCGCCGGTGGGGGGTGGGCCAACGTCCTGACTTTC.

V gene TRBV5-1 combines with J gene TRBJ1-2; 9 bases agree with TRBD1. Germline-derived CDR1 and CDR2 are SGHRS and YFSETQ. The CDR3 length is 13 residues. V lost 0 bases to trimming and J lost 6 bases; unmatched junction nucleotides: 0. The DNA for the CDR3 is TGCGCCAGCAGCTTGGGGACAGGGGATGGCTACACCTTC. As protein: CASSLGTGDGYTF.

CDR3 bases: TGCGCCAGCAGCCAAGTGACGGGCAATGAGCAGTTCTTC. Protein: CASSQVTGNEQFF. The V gene is TRBV4-3, the J gene TRBJ2-1; D gene unclear. Trimming took 1 base from V and 6 from J, leaving 7 bases between them. There are 13 residues in the CDR3. The germline V gene has CDR1 LGHNA and CDR2 YSLEER.

This clone came up once. V gene TRBV6-6 combines with J gene TRBJ1-1; TRBD1 agrees at 7 bases. Germline CDR1 reads MNHNY; CDR2 reads SVGAGI (reference sequence). J lost 6 bases, V lost 4 bases, and 14 bases had no gene match. This CDR3 contains 16 residues. DNA of the CDR3: TGTGCCAGCAGTTCAGGTCAGGGGGGTCGGTTGCCTGAAGCTTTCTTT. As protein: CASSSGQGGRLPEAFF.

J is TRBJ1-1 and V is TRBV7-9; D is ambiguous. This CDR3 region has 14 residues. V was clipped by 1 base and J by 1 base, with 7 bases between them. Germline-derived CDR1 and CDR2 are SEHNR and FQNEAQ (reference sequence). This chain's CDR3 is CASSLGAGNTEAFF. The CDR3 DNA sequence: TGTGCCAGCAGCTTAGGAGCGGGGAACACTGAAGCTTTCTTT.

The chain links TRBV5-1 to TRBJ2-3; TRBD1 matches 7 bases. This CDR3 is built from 17 residues. The germline V gene has CDR1 SGHRS and CDR2 YFSETQ. Trimming took 4 bases from V and 5 from J; bases not matched to a gene: 16. Here the CDR3 reads CASSQLPMTGKIDTQYF. The CDR3 DNA sequence: TGCGCCAGCAGCCAACTACCAATGACAGGGAAGATAGATACGCAGTATTTT.

This clone was observed a single time. V usage is TRBV6-2 or TRBV6-3 and J usage is TRBJ1-5; D not certain. The CDR3 loop spans 13 amino acids. CDR1 and CDR2 from the germline V gene are MNHEY and SVGEGT. With 6 bases removed from V and 4 bases from J, the gap between germline ends came to 10 bases. CDR3 region: CASSRQENQPQHF. DNA for the CDR3: TGTGCCAGCAGCCGACAAGAAAATCAGCCCCAGCATTTT.

This clone turned up a few times. The chain combines TRBV10-3 with TRBJ2-1; 13 nucleotides line up with TRBD2. Germline values: CDR1 ENHRY, CDR2 SYGVKD. Trimming removed 5 bases from V and 1 base from J; junction bases left unmatched: 8. The length of the CDR3 is 18 residues. The CDR3 region is CAISSSTSGGASYNEQFF. The CDR3 bases are TGTGCCATCAGTAGCTCTACTAGCGGGGGGGCTTCCTACAATGAGCAGTTCTTC.

The chain combines TRBV24-1 with TRBJ1-4; 11 bases agree with TRBD1. The CDR3 sequence is 15 residues long. Germline CDR1 and CDR2: KGHDR and SFDVKD. Trimming at V came to 4 bases and at J to 7 bases, leaving 4 bases not matched to a gene. CDR3 nucleotides: TGTGCCACCAGTGACCGGGACAGGGGGGGTGAAAAACTGTTTTTT. Protein: CATSDRDRGGEKLFF.

Comments on this clone: A read error may produce the germline difference seen at one junction end. This chain joins TRBV25-1 and TRBJ2-1; a weak D match, TRBD2 (6 bases). The CDR3 runs 15 residues. Per the germline V gene, CDR1 is MGHDK and CDR2 is SYGVNS. The CDR3 protein is CASTEDSGTHNEQFF. The CDR3 nucleotides read TGTGCCAGCACTGAAGATAGCGGTACCCACAATGAGCAGTTCTTC. Supplemented by reference TRBV25-1 and TRBJ2-1, the full variable domain reads EADIYQTPRYLVIGTGKKITLECSQTMGHDKMYWYQQDPGMELHLIHYSYGVNSTEKGDLSSESTVSRIRTEHFPLTLESARPSHTSQYLCASTEDSGTHNEQFFGPGTRLTVL.

The chain carries TRBV24-1 and TRBJ2-1; D is possibly TRBD1 (6 bases). Trimming removed 5 bases from V and 4 bases from J, with 14 bases in between. Germline values: CDR1 KGHDR, CDR2 SFDVKD. The CDR3 is 15 amino acids. The CDR3 is CATSARRGSYNEQFF. In nucleotides, the CDR3 is TGTGCCACCAGTGCACGCAGGGGATCATACAATGAGCAGTTCTTC.

This sequence joins TRBV7-3 and TRBJ2-3; possible D gene TRBD1, 6 bases. Trimming took off 5 bases at V and 12 bases at J, with 18 bases between the two ends. The CDR3 consists of 13 residues. Germline V lookup: CDR1 SGHTA, CDR2 FQGTGA. In DNA, the CDR3 is TGTGCCAGCAGCCCCCGGAAGGGGGACCCACAGTATTTT. Amino acids: CASSPRKGDPQYF.

V is TRBV4-2 and J is TRBJ1-2; 8 bases fit TRBD1. The germline gives CDR1 LGHNA, CDR2 YNFKEQ. The CDR3 loop spans 16 amino acids. V trimming: 3 bases; J trimming: 3 bases; junction bases outside the gene matches: 9. The CDR3 DNA is TGTGCCAGCAGCCAGAGGCAGGACAGGGAGGACTATGGCTACACCTTC. This sequence encodes CASSQRQDREDYGYTF.

This rearrangement joins TRBV9 to TRBJ1-4; 9 bases match TRBD1. Germline V lookup: CDR1 SGDLS, CDR2 YYNGEE. The trim removed 0 bases at V and 4 bases at J, leaving 1 base unmatched. The length of the CDR3 is 15 residues. The CDR3 DNA sequence: TGTGCCAGCAGCGTAGCGGGACAGGGTAATGAAAAACTGTTTTTT. Amino acid sequence: CASSVAGQGNEKLFF.

In this sample, this clone turned up once. The rearrangement links TRBV5-6 to TRBJ2-7, with 7 bases identical to TRBD1. Trimming at V came to 0 bases and at J to 6 bases, leaving 3 bases not matched to a gene. Germline V gene lookup returns CDR1 SGHDT and CDR2 YYEEEE. This CDR3 contains 13 residues. The DNA of the CDR3 is TGTGCCAGCAGCTTGGCCGACAGGGCCGAGCAGTACTTC. It is translated as CASSLADRAEQYF.

This clone was recorded a few times. The V gene is TRBV13, the J gene TRBJ2-2, with D possibly matching TRBD1 (5 bases). With 1 base removed from V and 3 bases from J, the gap between germline ends came to 6 bases. The CDR3 is 14 amino acids. Looked up from germline, CDR1 is PRHDT and CDR2 is FYEKMQ (reference sequence). The CDR3 DNA follows: TGTGCCAGCAGCTTAGCAGGGTACACCGGGGAGCTGTTTTTT. Protein sequence: CASSLAGYTGELFF.

V is TRBV7-9 and J is TRBJ2-7; D is unresolved. The V and J ends lost 5 bases and 6 bases respectively, with 8 bases between them. The CDR3 runs 11 residues. Per germline, CDR1 SEHNR and CDR2 FQNEAQ (reference sequence). The CDR3 sequence is CASSPVSEQYF. The CDR3 nucleotides read TGTGCCAGCAGCCCAGTCTCCGAGCAGTACTTC.